Sequencing of this T cell receptor beta chain was carried out in a study of T cell responses to AZD1222 COVID-19 vaccine. Across the whole study: Investigators merged groups given second doses at roughly 4 or roughly 12 weeks.

TCRdb's table, derived via immunoSEQ multiplex PCR, lists solely in-frame clones and lacks some. The sample holds fewer than 120,000 clones; 81% are singletons and the top ten take approximately 5%. This CDR3 is 15 amino acids long. V lost 4 bases and J lost 3; bases outside the gene matches: 8. Germline CDR1 is SNHLY and CDR2 is FYNNEI. The sequence was collected from an adult in good health. The sequences come from peripheral blood, collected on day 0 of AZD1222 vaccination. This rearrangement joins TRBV2 to TRBJ2-7, with TRBD2 identical over 8 bases. The CDR3 is CASSGDSGIFYEQYF. The CDR3 DNA sequence: TGTGCCAGCAGTGGTGATAGCGGGATTTTCTACGAGCAGTACTTC.